This T cell receptor beta chain is drawn from a study of Graves' ophthalmopathy and Graves' hyperthyroidism. Regarding the study as a whole: For separating ophthalmopathy from stable hyperthyroidism, a 13-signature model gave 87.88% sensitivity and roughly 79% specificity.

Additional autoimmune diseases, uncontrolled infections, pregnancy or lactation disqualified patients. Reliance was placed on clinical symptoms, serum thyroxine, TRAb, thyroid ultrasound and orbital computed tomography for diagnosis. The PBMCs had their origin in about 9.7 ml of fresh peripheral blood. Amplification targeted the TCR beta CDR3 regions, with RNA transcripts as the source material. Second-round multiplex PCR followed a first-round RT-PCR using HTBI primers. TCRdb re-called the multiplex PCR reads with MiXCR, one entry per CDR3 protein. This sample has about 480,000 distinct CDR3 sequences; about an eighth occur once, and the top ten carry over 7.5%. The CDR3 consists of 13 residues. In germline, CDR1 is DFQATT, CDR2 SNEGSKA (reference sequence). Trimming removed 4 bases at V and 6 bases at J, with 15 bases between. This clonotype came up many times. Its antigen remains unknown.

Source material: blood. The TCR originated in a woman in her 30s with Graves' ophthalmopathy. The chain has TRBV20-1 and TRBJ1-2, with D possibly matching TRBD1 (6 bases). The DNA of the CDR3 is TGCAGTGCTATTGGGACACGGGGGGATGGCTACACCTTC. It specifies CSAIGTRGDGYTF.